The T cell receptor (beta chain) described here comes from a study of response to subunit inactivated influenza vaccine. Via MiXCR, TCRdb re-called the RT-PCR reads, giving one row per CDR3 protein. The profile shows about 520,000 distinct CDR3 sequences, approximately 11% of them singletons. Comment on this clonotype: Antigen specificity is unknown.

General observations from the study: The authors proposed limited new T cell recruitment per seasonal influenza vaccination.

There are 15 residues in the CDR3. The V segment lost 5 bases and the J segment 8 bases; nucleotides outside the gene matches: 11. The germline CDR1 and CDR2 sequences are SGHTA and FQGNSA. The sequenced sample was PBMCs from blood, obtained 40 to 50 days after vaccination. The TCR comes from a man aged 50-59 years who received an inactivated influenza vaccine. The V call is TRBV7-2, the J call TRBJ1-4; 7 bases map to TRBD1. CDR3 region: CASSLATGVWEKLFF. The CDR3, as DNA: TGTGCCAGCAGCCTCGCTACAGGGGTTTGGGAAAAACTGTTTTTT. Drawing the rest from reference TRBV7-2 and TRBJ1-4, the complete variable domain is GAGVSQSPSNKVTEKGKDVELRCDPISGHTALYWYRQSLGQGLEFLIYFQGNSAPDKSGLPSDRFSAERTGGSVSTLTIQRTQQEDSAVYLCASSLATGVWEKLFFGSGTQLSVL.